These 30 T cell receptor beta chains were sequenced from one sample in a study of breast tumors, draining lymph nodes, adjacent tissues. Axillary draining lymph nodes of breast cancer patients supplied the node samples. TCRdb independently ran MiXCR on the multiplex PCR reads; one entry per CDR3 protein. The sample carries fewer than 250,000 distinct CDR3 sequences, 32% recorded once. The sequencing sample was made of axillary lymph node tissue. The origin of the receptors is a female donor with breast cancer. Some clones in this sample may be carry-over from other donors' samples.

In its sample, this clonotype was seen many times. This rearrangement joins TRBV18 to TRBJ1-5; 7 nucleotides align to TRBD1. This CDR3 is built from 15 residues. Trimming at V came to 3 bases and at J to 4 bases, leaving 6 bases not matched to a gene. Germline-derived CDR1 and CDR2 are KGHSH and LQKENI. CDR3 nucleotides: TGTGCCAGCTCACCGGGGGACAGTACGAATCAGCCCCAGCATTTT. Protein: CASSPGDSTNQPQHF.

This clonotype has at least ten counts. CDR3 in DNA: TGCAGTGCCCAAGGCGTATTAGGCGGTTACGAGCAGTACTTC. It yields the protein CSAQGVLGGYEQYF. The rearrangement links TRBV20-1 to TRBJ2-7; D is unresolved. V lost 6 bases to trimming and J lost 4 bases, with 19 bases between them. The CDR3 sequence is 14 residues long. Per germline, CDR1 DFQATT and CDR2 SNEGSKA (reference sequence).

The chain combines TRBV5-6 with TRBJ2-1; D could derive from TRBD1 or TRBD2 (6 bases each). Looked up from germline, CDR1 is SGHDT and CDR2 is YYEEEE. CDR3 size: 16 residues. V lost 2 bases to trimming and J lost 2 bases, with 14 bases between them. This CDR3 is CASSFYTGRTYNEQFF. Written as DNA, the CDR3 is TGTGCCAGCAGCTTCTATACAGGGAGGACCTACAATGAGCAGTTCTTC.

There are many counts of this clonotype. The chain recombines TRBV19 with TRBJ1-2; no reliable D call. The CDR3 is 14 amino acids. Germline loops: CDR1 LNHDA, CDR2 SQIVND (reference sequence). V was cut by 5 bases and J by 0 bases, with 10 bases left in between. CDR3 amino acids: CASSVGTTNYGYTF. The CDR3 bases are TGTGCCAGTAGTGTCGGAACGACTAACTATGGCTACACCTTC. The full variable domain, rest sourced from reference TRBV19 and TRBJ1-2, is DGGITQSPKYLFRKEGQNVTLSCEQNLNHDAMYWYRQDPGQGLRLIYYSQIVNDFQKGDIAEGYSVSREKKESFPLTVTSAQKNPTAFYLCASSVGTTNYGYTFGSGTRLTVV.

The chain carries TRBV6-8 and TRBJ2-1; D is unclear. V shed 0 bases and J shed 5 bases, with 14 bases lying between them. The CDR3 runs 16 residues. The germline V gene has CDR1 MNHGY and CDR2 SAAAGT. CDR3: CASSYSKEKWDNEQFF. Here the CDR3 DNA reads TGTGCCAGCAGTTACTCGAAGGAGAAGTGGGACAATGAGCAGTTCTTC.

This clonotype has at least ten counts. In nucleotides, the CDR3 is TGTGCCACCAGTGCGAACTCACCCGGGGGCTTTAACTATGGCTACACCTTC. Translating it yields CATSANSPGGFNYGYTF. The chain couples TRBV24-1 to TRBJ1-2; D perhaps matches TRBD1 (6 bases). The germline gives CDR1 KGHDR, CDR2 SFDVKD. This CDR3 is built from 17 residues. V dropped 5 bases and J dropped 1 base, with 19 bases sitting between them.

This clonotype has only a few counts. This may arise from a read error, as a much more abundant clone is one base away. The chain carries TRBV20-1 and TRBJ1-5; 10 nucleotides line up with TRBD1. This CDR3 comprises 15 residues. After removal of 6 bases from V and 7 bases from J, the junction contained 12 bases not matched to a gene. The germline CDR1 and CDR2 sequences are DFQATT and SNEGSKA (reference sequence). CDR3 nucleotide sequence: TGCAGTGCCGGCCGGGACAGGGGAAACGCCCAGCCCCAGCATTTT. Translating gives CSAGRDRGNAQPQHF.

To note about this clonotype: An end of the junction does not agree with germline; a read error may underlie this. The rearrangement links TRBV15 to TRBJ2-1; 8 bases align to TRBD2. The CDR3 loop spans 17 amino acids. The V gene's germline CDR1 is LNHNV and CDR2 YYDKDF (reference sequence). CDR3 in amino acids: CATSRDDGGLDRDERSF. The CDR3 DNA sequence: TGTGCTACCAGCAGAGACGATGGGGGACTAGATCGCGATGAGCGGTCCTTC.

This clonotype has at least ten counts. J is TRBJ2-3 and V is TRBV24-1; D possibly corresponds to TRBD2 (6 bases). Germline V gene sequence: CDR1 KGHDR, CDR2 SFDVKD. V lost 0 bases, J lost 4 bases, and 16 bases lay in between. This CDR3 comprises 17 residues. The CDR3 region is CATSDLHRRDGADTQYF. The CDR3 DNA follows: TGTGCCACCAGTGATTTGCATAGGAGGGATGGGGCAGATACGCAGTATTTT.

This clonotype was seen many times. The V gene is TRBV6-5, the J gene TRBJ2-3; no clear D. Germline V gene sequence: CDR1 MNHEY, CDR2 SVGAGI. Between the trimmed V and J ends, which lost 2 bases and 3 bases, there was a span of 6 bases. The CDR3 totals 13 residues. CDR3 in amino acids: CASSYRRTDTQYF. The CDR3 coding sequence is TGTGCCAGCAGTTACCGCAGAACAGATACGCAGTATTTT.

This clonotype was seen many times. The chain recombines TRBV6-2 or TRBV6-3 with TRBJ2-7; D possibly matches TRBD1 or TRBD2 (5 bases each). Per the germline V gene, CDR1 is MNHEY and CDR2 is SVGEGT. The V gene lost 2 bases and the J gene lost 3 bases, with 14 bases spanning the gap. The CDR3 length is 15 residues. CDR3: CASSYGRRDGYEQYF. CDR3 DNA sequence: TGTGCCAGCAGTTACGGGCGTAGGGACGGCTACGAGCAGTACTTC.

This clonotype was seen a few times. A read error may produce the germline difference seen at one junction end. This rearrangement joins TRBV6-2 or TRBV6-3 to TRBJ2-7, with D possibly matching TRBD2 (5 bases). There are 17 residues in the CDR3. CDR1 MNHEY and CDR2 SVGEGT come from the germline V gene. Here the CDR3 reads CASSHSMGAGSSYEQYF. Here the CDR3 DNA reads TGTGCCAGCAGTCACTCGATGGGTGCGGGCAGCTCCTACGAGCAGTACTTC.

This clonotype was detected ten times or more. The V and J genes are TRBV5-1 and TRBJ2-1; no reliable D call. Germline V gene sequence: CDR1 SGHRS, CDR2 YFSETQ. The ends were cut back, 7 bases at V and 7 bases at J, with 18 bases in the middle. This CDR3 region has 14 residues. CDR3 amino acids: CASYPAITTNEQFF. The CDR3 bases are TGCGCCAGCTATCCCGCTATCACCACAAATGAGCAGTTCTTC.

At least ten counts were recorded for this clonotype. The V and J genes are TRBV10-3 and TRBJ2-3; no firm D call. Germline CDR1 ENHRY, CDR2 SYGVKD. V gave up 4 bases and J gave up 2 bases, with 13 bases separating them. The CDR3 runs to 15 residues. CDR3 DNA sequence: TGTGCCATCAGTGGTTCGGGCCGATTCACAGATACGCAGTATTTT. Translating it yields CAISGSGRFTDTQYF.

This clonotype has just a few counts. A much larger clone differs by one base, so this may be a read error. The chain carries TRBV20-1 and TRBJ2-7; no clear D. Germline V gives CDR1 DFQATT, CDR2 SNEGSKA (reference sequence). V gave up 1 base and J gave up 6 bases, with 16 bases separating them. The CDR3 runs 14 residues. CDR3 bases: TGCAGTGCTAGAGTAGGCCTACCCTACTCCGAGCAGTACTTC. Protein: CSARVGLPYSEQYF.

This clonotype was observed many times. The chain carries TRBV14 and TRBJ1-6; D is possibly TRBD1 (6 bases). Germline lookup yields CDR1 SGHDN and CDR2 FVKESK. V gave up 3 bases and J gave up 8 bases, with 17 bases separating them. The CDR3 length is 16 residues. Written as DNA, the CDR3 is TGTGCCAGCAGCCAGCGGGGGGGCTTGAAGGATTCACCCCTCCACTTT. Amino acids: CASSQRGGLKDSPLHF.

This clonotype was observed many times. This chain links TRBV30 with TRBJ1-3, with D maybe TRBD1 (6 bases). This CDR3 has 14 residues. Germline CDR1 and CDR2: GTSNPN and SVGIG (reference sequence). The V end lost 3 bases, the J end lost 4 bases, and 13 bases lay between the germline ends. The CDR3 sequence is CAWSAGELGNTIYF. Here the CDR3 DNA reads TGTGCCTGGAGCGCAGGGGAGCTCGGAAACACCATATATTTT.

There are a few counts of this clonotype. The germline gene is not matched at one end of the junction; a read error may be the cause. The genes are TRBV6-5 and TRBJ2-6; 7 bases agree with TRBD2. Germline V gene data show CDR1 as MNHEY and CDR2 as SVGAGI. There are 17 residues in the CDR3. Here the CDR3 reads CASSHSSGVSGANVLTF. DNA for the CDR3: TGTGCCAGCAGTCACTCGAGCGGGGTCTCTGGGGCCAACGTCCTGACTTTC.

This clonotype was counted ten times or more. This rearrangement joins TRBV7-3 to TRBJ2-2; D unresolved. The V gene lost 5 bases and the J gene lost 2 bases, with 9 bases spanning the gap. CDR1 SGHTA and CDR2 FQGTGA come from the germline V gene. This CDR3 contains 14 residues. CDR3 sequence: CASSPWSNTGELFF. CDR3 nucleotide sequence: TGTGCCAGCAGCCCCTGGAGTAACACCGGGGAGCTGTTTTTT.

This clonotype was detected many times. This chain uses TRBV2 with TRBJ1-2, with 12 nucleotides matching TRBD1. V shed 9 bases, J shed 6 bases, and the junction held 5 bases outside the gene matches. Germline assignment: CDR1 SNHLY and CDR2 FYNNEI. This CDR3 has 13 residues. CDR3 DNA: TGTGCCAGGGAGGGACAGGGGGCGCATGGCTACACCTTC. This encodes CAREGQGAHGYTF.

V and J are TRBV6-6 and TRBJ1-2; 8 positions agree with TRBD1. The ends lost 1 base at V and 7 bases at J; junction bases unmatched: 2. The CDR3 runs to 13 residues. Germline CDR1 reads MNHNY; CDR2 reads SVGAGI (reference sequence). This CDR3 reads CASSYWTGSGYTF. CDR3 in DNA: TGTGCCAGCAGTTACTGGACAGGGAGTGGCTACACCTTC.

The chain has TRBV19 and TRBJ1-1; the D gene is possibly TRBD1 (5 bases). CDR1 is LNHDA and CDR2 is SQIVND in the germline V gene (reference sequence). V lost 6 bases and J lost 3, with 14 bases in between. The CDR3 has 14 residues. The DNA of the CDR3 is TGTGCCAGTAGACACTCAGGGTTGCACACTGAAGCTTTCTTT. The encoded protein is CASRHSGLHTEAFF.

To note about this clonotype: This may come from a read error, since a much larger clone is one base off. V usage is TRBV14 and J usage is TRBJ2-5; possibly TRBD1 for D (6 bases). The germline gives CDR1 SGHDN, CDR2 FVKESK. The CDR3 contains 15 residues. The CDR3 loop is CASSPTRGIQETPYF. The CDR3 coding sequence is TGTGCCAGCAGCCCAACCAGGGGCATTCAAGAGACCCCGTACTTC.

The V call is TRBV20-1, the J call TRBJ2-6; TRBD1 agrees at 9 bases. The CDR3 is 15 amino acids. The trim removed 6 bases at V and 5 bases at J, leaving 8 bases unmatched. The germline CDR1 and CDR2 sequences are DFQATT and SNEGSKA (reference sequence). DNA for the CDR3: TGCAGTGCCAGGGACAGGGACCTCTGGGCCAACGTCCTGACTTTC. Translating gives CSARDRDLWANVLTF.

This clonotype was picked up many times. The chain couples TRBV7-2 to TRBJ2-5, with D unclear. V was cut by 4 bases and J by 4 bases, with 4 bases left in between. Germline values: CDR1 SGHTA, CDR2 FQGNSA. This CDR3 has 11 amino acids. For the CDR3, the DNA is TGTGCCAGCAGCTCCACAGAGACCCAGTACTTC. Amino acid sequence: CASSSTETQYF.

This clonotype was detected ten times or more. An end of the junction differs from the germline gene, which may be a read error. The chain joins TRBV20-1 to TRBJ2-1; 7 bases match TRBD2. This CDR3 spans 12 amino acids. Germline V lookup: CDR1 DFQATT, CDR2 SNEGSKA (reference sequence). This CDR3 reads CSAREGSGIGVF. The DNA of the CDR3 is TGCAGTGCTAGAGAAGGGAGCGGGATCGGGGTCTTC.

This clonotype has at least ten counts. The rearrangement joins TRBV5-1 to TRBJ2-3; D gene uncertain. Trimming shortened V by 3 bases and J by 2 bases, and 10 bases separated the two germline ends. CDR3 length: 14 residues. The germline CDR1 and CDR2 sequences are SGHRS and YFSETQ. The CDR3 protein is CASSSSAATDTQYF. In DNA, the CDR3 is TGCGCCAGCAGCTCGTCTGCGGCCACAGATACGCAGTATTTT.

The chain employs TRBV7-9 and TRBJ1-1, with 7 nucleotides matching TRBD1. CDR3 length: 12 amino acids. Germline-derived CDR1 and CDR2 are SEHNR and FQNEAQ (reference sequence). V lost 5 bases to trimming and J lost 11 bases; unmatched junction nucleotides: 8. Written as DNA, the CDR3 is TGTGCCAGCAGCCCGCAGGGGGGGTTTGCTTTCTTT. Amino acid sequence: CASSPQGGFAFF.

This chain joins TRBV12-3 or TRBV12-4 and TRBJ2-7, with 9 bases identical to TRBD1. After removal of 6 bases from V and 4 bases from J, the junction contained 13 bases not matched to a gene. The CDR3 runs to 16 residues. The CDR3 region has the DNA TGTGCCAGCAGCCCGTGGAACAGGGGGCTCCAATACGAGCAGTACTTC. Translated: CASSPWNRGLQYEQYF.

The gene calls are TRBV5-1 and TRBJ2-7; 14 bases match TRBD2. Looked up from germline, CDR1 is SGHRS and CDR2 is YFSETQ. J was trimmed by 13 bases and V by 7 bases; bases with no gene match: 13. The CDR3 consists of 14 residues. The CDR3 region has the DNA TGCGCCAGCCGCTCCGGGACTAGCGGGAGTCAAAGTTACTTC. Translation: CASRSGTSGSQSYF.